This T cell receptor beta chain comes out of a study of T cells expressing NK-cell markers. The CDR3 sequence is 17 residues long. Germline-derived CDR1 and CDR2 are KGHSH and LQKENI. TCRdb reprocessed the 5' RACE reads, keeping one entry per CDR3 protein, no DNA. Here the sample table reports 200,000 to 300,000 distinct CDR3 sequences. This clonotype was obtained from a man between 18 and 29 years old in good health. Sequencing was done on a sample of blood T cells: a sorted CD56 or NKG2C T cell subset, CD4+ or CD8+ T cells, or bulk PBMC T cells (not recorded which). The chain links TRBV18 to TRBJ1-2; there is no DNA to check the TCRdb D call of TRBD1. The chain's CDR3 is CASSPLIQGSWDYGYTF.